What follows is one T cell receptor (beta chain) and its context. Its antigen is not identified. The entry originates in a study of neoadjuvant nivolumab and ipilimumab in lung cancer. Turning to the study itself: The combination arm added day-1 ipilimumab 1 mg/kg to nivolumab 3 mg/kg on days 1, 15, 29. Overall study results and limits: Higher pretherapy blood TCR richness went with higher resected-tumor richness. From pretherapy to surgery, tumor richness and clonality rose with dual therapy.

CDR3 length: 15 residues. Trimming took 4 bases from V and 0 from J, leaving 13 bases between them. Germline V gene sequence: CDR1 SGHDT, CDR2 YYEEEE. Profiled with immunoSEQ multiplex PCR; TCRdb holds only in-frame clones, not every one. The table lists some 25,000 clones, 60% to 85% of them singletons. The clonotype was recovered from an adult with non-small cell lung cancer. Sequencing used tumor tissue, obtained after neoadjuvant nivolumab, alone or with ipilimumab, at or shortly before surgery. This sequence joins TRBV5-6 and TRBJ1-2, with no clear D. The CDR3 bases are TGTGCCAGCAGCCCCATTCCGGCAGCTAACTATGGCTACACCTTC. This sequence encodes CASSPIPAANYGYTF.